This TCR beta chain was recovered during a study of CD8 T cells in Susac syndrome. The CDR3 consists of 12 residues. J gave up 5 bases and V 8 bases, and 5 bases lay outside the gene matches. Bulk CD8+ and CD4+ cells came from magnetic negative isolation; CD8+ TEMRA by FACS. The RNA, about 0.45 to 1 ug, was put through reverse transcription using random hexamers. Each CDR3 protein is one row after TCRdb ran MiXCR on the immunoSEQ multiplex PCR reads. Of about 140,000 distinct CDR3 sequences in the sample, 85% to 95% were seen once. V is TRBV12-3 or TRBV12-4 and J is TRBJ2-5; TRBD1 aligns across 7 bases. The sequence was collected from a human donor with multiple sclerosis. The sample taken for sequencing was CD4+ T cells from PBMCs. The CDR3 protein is CASGQVHETQYF. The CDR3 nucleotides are TGTGCCAGCGGACAGGTTCATGAGACCCAGTACTTC.